Below, 16 T cell receptor beta chains from the same sample are listed, as sequenced in a study of T cell repertoires in cytomegalovirus infection. TCRdb passed the reads through MiXCR, listing each CDR3 protein once. The sample comprises about 700,000 distinct CDR3 sequences, 30% to 40% of which are singletons, and 18% rests with the top ten. Their antigens are not known. The specimen comprised cultured PBMCs, sampled from culture after CMV antigen stimulation. The receptors stem from a human donor in good health (CMV status not recorded). Some clones in this sample may be carry-over from other donors' samples.

Only a few counts were recorded for this clonotype. The chain carries TRBV28 and TRBJ1-1; 7 nucleotides line up with TRBD1. Germline lookup yields CDR1 MDHEN and CDR2 SYDVKM. This CDR3 is 14 amino acids long. V trimming: 7 bases; J trimming: 2 bases; junction bases outside the gene matches: 7. DNA for the CDR3: TGTGCCAGCACGACGGGACAGAGAAACACTGAAGCTTTCTTT. This gives the protein CASTTGQRNTEAFF.

There are a few counts of this clonotype. The CDR3 DNA is TGTGCCAGCAGCTACGACAGTCAAGGCTACGAGCAGTACTTC. It encodes CASSYDSQGYEQYF. The chain recombines TRBV7-8 with TRBJ2-7; D possibly corresponds to TRBD1 (5 bases). Trimming stripped 4 bases from V and 3 bases from J, with 13 bases between. Germline CDR1 reads SGHVS; CDR2 reads FQNEAQ. The CDR3 contains 14 residues.

This rearrangement joins TRBV24-1 to TRBJ1-5; possible D gene TRBD1, 6 bases. The CDR3 is made up of 16 amino acids. The germline CDR1 and CDR2 sequences are KGHDR and SFDVKD. V shed 8 bases and J shed 3 bases, with 19 bases lying between them. The CDR3 nucleotides are TGTGCCACCATCAAACCGGGACACAGATTCAATCAGCCCCAGCATTTT. Protein sequence: CATIKPGHRFNQPQHF.

This clonotype has just a few counts. This CDR3 reads CASSLDSPDGYTF. Written as DNA, the CDR3 is TGTGCCAGCAGTCTGGACAGCCCAGATGGCTACACCTTC. The chain is built from TRBV6-1 and TRBJ1-2; TRBD1 is a possible D gene (6 bases). CDR1 and CDR2 (germline): MNHNS, SASEGT. Trimming left V 5 bases short and J 6 bases short, with 13 bases between. The CDR3 is 13 residues long.

CDR3 in DNA: TGTGCCAGCAGTGAGGGACAGGACTACGAGCAGTACTTC. It encodes CASSEGQDYEQYF. The chain uses TRBV2 and TRBJ2-7; the match to TRBD1 covers 8 bases. The V gene's germline CDR1 is SNHLY and CDR2 FYNNEI. The CDR3 is 13 residues long. V lost 3 bases and J lost 3; bases outside the gene matches: 1.

This clonotype turned up a few times. DNA of the CDR3: TGTGCCAGCAGCCTCACTAGTCTCTATGGCTACACCTTC. Its protein is CASSLTSLYGYTF. This sequence joins TRBV7-2 and TRBJ1-2; D unclear. CDR1 is SGHTA and CDR2 is FQGNSA in the germline V gene. Trimming left V 5 bases short and J 4 bases short, with 11 bases between. The CDR3 spans 13 residues.

The chain has TRBV2 and TRBJ1-2, with D perhaps matching TRBD1 (5 bases). Deletions cut 5 bases from V and 4 bases from J, with 14 bases between. Germline V gene data show CDR1 as SNHLY and CDR2 as FYNNEI. The CDR3 covers 14 residues. The CDR3 is CASSKDMGSYGYTF. Here the CDR3 DNA reads TGTGCCAGCAGTAAGGACATGGGCTCCTATGGCTACACCTTC.

There are a few counts of this clonotype. The gene calls are TRBV6-2 or TRBV6-3 and TRBJ2-7, with a weak D call TRBD1 (6 bases). V lost 6 bases and J lost 3, with 15 bases in between. Germline CDR1 reads MNHEY; CDR2 reads SVGEGT. This CDR3 is built from 14 residues. As DNA, the CDR3 is TGTGCCAGCAGGCAATCAGGGGTGAGCTACGAGCAGTACTTC. Protein product: CASRQSGVSYEQYF.

This clonotype was counted a few times. The chain joins TRBV5-4 to TRBJ1-2, with D unresolved. The CDR3 runs to 13 residues. Trimming took 4 bases from V and 6 from J, leaving 13 bases between them. Germline V gene data show CDR1 as SGHNT and CDR2 as YYREEE (reference sequence). The CDR3 DNA follows: TGTGCCAGCAGCCAACAGCGAGTTGATGGCTACACCTTC. Protein sequence: CASSQQRVDGYTF.

In this sample, this clonotype turned up a few times. The chain employs TRBV7-2 and TRBJ2-3; 7 bases match TRBD2. In germline, CDR1 is SGHTA, CDR2 FQGNSA. Losses at the gene ends were 3 bases for V and 5 bases for J; bases not matched to a gene: 5. The CDR3 is made up of 14 amino acids. CDR3 residues: CASSFQRTRDTQYF. The CDR3 DNA follows: TGTGCCAGCAGCTTCCAGCGGACTAGAGATACGCAGTATTTT. Full variable domain (outside the CDR3, taken from reference TRBV7-2 and TRBJ2-3): GAGVSQSPSNKVTEKGKDVELRCDPISGHTALYWYRQSLGQGLEFLIYFQGNSAPDKSGLPSDRFSAERTGGSVSTLTIQRTQQEDSAVYLCASSFQRTRDTQYFGPGTRLTVL.

About this clonotype itself: Being one base from a much bigger clone, this may be a read error. This chain connects TRBV7-2 to TRBJ2-7, with D unresolved. Between the trimmed V and J ends, which lost 1 base and 6 bases, there was a span of 4 bases. Germline V gene lookup returns CDR1 SGHTA and CDR2 FQGNSA. CDR3 size: 11 residues. Here the CDR3 reads CASSLVVEQYF. CDR3 nucleotides: TGTGCCAGCAGCTTAGTAGTCGAGCAGTACTTC.

This clonotype has just a few counts. The J gene is TRBJ1-6, the V gene TRBV6-5, with a weak D call TRBD1 (5 bases). In germline, CDR1 is MNHEY, CDR2 SVGAGI. This CDR3 is 16 amino acids long. The V end lost 4 bases, the J end lost 4 bases, and 14 bases lay between the germline ends. CDR3 coding DNA: TGTGCCAGCAGTTTGCTCCGGGGGATATATAATTCACCCCTCCACTTT. Its translation is CASSLLRGIYNSPLHF.

The genes are TRBV7-9 and TRBJ2-1; 8 bases line up with TRBD2. From germline, CDR1 is SEHNR and CDR2 FQNEAQ (reference sequence). This CDR3 is 20 amino acids long. The V segment lost 2 bases and the J segment 2 bases; nucleotides outside the gene matches: 17. CDR3 amino acids: CASSLRNRPGLAGPYNEQFF. In nucleotides, the CDR3 is TGTGCCAGCAGCTTACGCAATCGCCCCGGGCTAGCGGGTCCCTACAATGAGCAGTTCTTC.

This rearrangement joins TRBV7-2 to TRBJ1-1; possible D gene TRBD1, 6 bases. This CDR3 comprises 17 residues. Trimming cost V 1 base and J 2 bases, with 17 bases left between them. Germline V gene sequence: CDR1 SGHTA, CDR2 FQGNSA. CDR3 amino acids: CASSLVPPGAKNTEAFF. The CDR3 DNA follows: TGTGCCAGCAGCTTAGTTCCCCCAGGGGCTAAAAACACTGAAGCTTTCTTT.

This clonotype has only one observation. The chain has TRBV20-1 and TRBJ1-2; 9 nucleotides agree with TRBD1. There are 14 residues in the CDR3. Germline trimming cut 7 bases from V and 5 bases from J; bases unmatched to any gene: 11. Germline V gives CDR1 DFQATT, CDR2 SNEGSKA (reference sequence). The CDR3 is CSVPGTGRWYGYTF. As DNA, the CDR3 is TGCAGTGTCCCCGGGACAGGGCGGTGGTATGGCTACACCTTC.

The chain combines TRBV7-9 with TRBJ2-7; tentatively, D is TRBD1 or TRBD2 (5 bases each). Deletions cut 2 bases from V and 7 bases from J, with 12 bases between. Germline V gene lookup returns CDR1 SEHNR and CDR2 FQNEAQ (reference sequence). This CDR3 is 13 amino acids long. CDR3 sequence reads: CASSLQDTGEQYF. The CDR3 DNA reads as TGTGCCAGCAGCTTACAGGACACGGGGGAGCAGTACTTC.